The rows below give T cell receptor beta chains drawn from one sample of a study of cytomegalovirus exposure and HLA in healthy donors. Repertoires were generated with immunoSEQ multiplex PCR, while TCRdb's copy carries only in-frame clones and drops some. The sample lists 100,000 to 150,000 clones, around 80% occurring once. Sequencing was done on a sample of PBMCs. Source of these receptors: a man aged 25 to 40 in good health and CMV-seronegative. Each CDR3 is given with its conserved first and last residue. Fields, in order: J gene, D gene, clone size, V gene, CDR3 DNA, CDR3 protein. D genes are given only for firm matches. Clone size is stated in some rows and not others, as once, few, many or a class when expanded.

>TRBJ2-7|TRBD1|NA|TRBV6-1
TGTGCCAGCAGTGAAGCGTGGAGGACAGGGTACGAGCAGTACTTC
CASSEAWRTGYEQYF
>TRBJ1-2|NA|NA|TRBV11-3
TGTGCCAGCACCTCGGGGGGCAGGGATGGCTACACCTTC
CASTSGGRDGYTF
>TRBJ2-1|TRBD1|NA|TRBV28
TGTGCCAGCAGTTTCAAACCGGGACAGGGGTCATACAATGAGCAGTTCTTC
CASSFKPGQGSYNEQFF
>TRBJ2-7|TRBD1|NA|TRBV28
TGTGCCAGCAGCGTTCAGGGGGCCCACGAGCAGTACTTC
CASSVQGAHEQYF
>TRBJ1-2|NA|NA|TRBV28
TGTGCCAGCAGTTTTCAGGGAAACCTCTATGGCTACACCTTC
CASSFQGNLYGYTF
>TRBJ2-7|NA|NA|TRBV5-1
TGCGCCAGCAGCTTGGAATTGGACAGAGCCTACGAGCAGTACTTC
CASSLELDRAYEQYF
>TRBJ1-6|TRBD1|once|TRBV30
TGTGCCTGGAAGACAGGGGTCGGTAATTCACCCCTCCACTTT
CAWKTGVGNSPLHF
>TRBJ2-7|NA|NA|TRBV7-6
TGTGCCAGCAGCTTATCTACAGGGGACTTCTACGAGCAGTACTTC
CASSLSTGDFYEQYF
>TRBJ1-1|TRBD1|once|TRBV5-1
TGCGCCAGCGGATCCGGGACAGTGAACACTGAAGCTTTCTTT
CASGSGTVNTEAFF
>TRBJ2-7|TRBD1|few|TRBV4-2
TGTGCCAGCAGCCATGGGGGACAGACTCGATTCGCCGAGCAGTACTTC
CASSHGGQTRFAEQYF
>TRBJ2-3|TRBD1|once|TRBV29-1
TGCAGCGGTCAACAGGGGGCGCAGACAGATACGCAGTATTTT
CSGQQGAQTDTQYF
>TRBJ2-1|NA|NA|TRBV7-8
TGTGCCAGCAGCTTATTGTCTATTAGCTCCTACAATGAGCAGTTCTTC
CASSLLSISSYNEQFF
>TRBJ1-5|NA|NA|TRBV6-5
TGTGCCAGCAGTTACTCTCGTCAGGGCAATCAGCCCCAGCATTTT
CASSYSRQGNQPQHF
>TRBJ1-2|NA|NA|TRBV25-1
TGTGCCAGCAGTGATCGGGTACCCTATGGCTACACCTTC
CASSDRVPYGYTF
>TRBJ2-5|NA|NA|TRBV5-4
TGTGCCAGCAGCTTACAGACCCAAGAGACCCAGTACTTC
CASSLQTQETQYF
>TRBJ1-5|NA|NA|TRBV19
TGTGCCAGTAGTACCGGGAGGGCAGGTGGGCAGCCCCAGCATTTT
CASSTGRAGGQPQHF
>TRBJ2-3|TRBD2|NA|TRBV7-2
TGTGCCAGCAGCTTAGATTACCTAGCGGGAGATGCAGATACGCAGTATTTT
CASSLDYLAGDADTQYF
>TRBJ1-1|NA|NA|TRBV7-2
TGTGCCAGCAGCCTCAGGGGTCAGGGGACTTTCTTT
CASSLRGQGTFF
>TRBJ1-5|NA|NA|TRBV7-8
TGTGCCAGCAGCTATCGACAGACGAATCAGCCCCAGCATTTT
CASSYRQTNQPQHF
>TRBJ1-1|NA|NA|TRBV19
TGTGCCAGTAGACCATCGAGTGTTACTGAAGCTTTCTTT
CASRPSSVTEAFF
>TRBJ1-5|TRBD1|NA|TRBV5-6
TGTGCCAGCAGCCAGGACAGGGGCGAGAGCAATCAGCCCCAGCATTTT
CASSQDRGESNQPQHF
>TRBJ1-2|NA|NA|TRBV18
TGTGCCAGCTCAATGGACAGAAACTATGGCTACACCTTC
CASSMDRNYGYTF
>TRBJ2-5|TRBD1|NA|TRBV5-1
TGCGCCAGCAGCTTCGGACAGGGTACGATGCAAGAGACCCAGTACTTC
CASSFGQGTMQETQYF
>TRBJ2-7|TRBD1|NA|TRBV7-2
TGTGCCAGCAGCCTGCGGGCCGGGACAGGCACCTACGAGCAGTACTTC
CASSLRAGTGTYEQYF
>TRBJ2-2|NA|NA|TRBV19
TGTGCTAGTAGTATTGGAGGGAACACCGGGGAGCTGTTTTTT
CASSIGGNTGELFF
>TRBJ1-5|NA|few|TRBV4-2
TGTGCCAGCAGCCAAGCGGGAGGTCTCCAACATCAGCCCCAGCATTTT
CASSQAGGLQHQPQHF
>TRBJ1-2|NA|NA|TRBV6-1
TGTGCCAGCAGTGATAGTAAGTCTCTCTATGGCTACACCTTC
CASSDSKSLYGYTF
>TRBJ1-2|NA|few|TRBV7-8
TGTGCCAGCAGCCCTCCGGGACATCCCGTCTGGGGCTACACCTTC
CASSPPGHPVWGYTF
>TRBJ1-1|TRBD1|NA|TRBV27
TGTGCCAGCATTCCGGGACAGGGGAACACTGAAGCTTTCTTT
CASIPGQGNTEAFF
>TRBJ2-7|TRBD2|once|TRBV9
TGTGCCAGCAGCGTAAGCGGGAGGCTGTCCTACGAGCAGTACTTC
CASSVSGRLSYEQYF
>TRBJ1-1|TRBD1|few|TRBV19
TGTGCCAGTAGTATAGGGGACAGGGGGCTTGGCACTGAAGCTTTCTTT
CASSIGDRGLGTEAFF
>TRBJ1-5|TRBD1|NA|TRBV19
TGTGCCAGTAGTGGGGCAGGGGGCTGGCAGCCCCAGCATTTT
CASSGAGGWQPQHF
>TRBJ2-7|TRBD1|few|TRBV28
TGTGCCAGCAGTCAAAGCGGGACAGGGGGGCTCGAGCAGTACTTC
CASSQSGTGGLEQYF
>TRBJ1-6|NA|NA|TRBV10-3
TGTGCCATCAGTGATCGGCGGGAGGGTTCACCCCTCCACTTT
CAISDRREGSPLHF
>TRBJ1-1|NA|NA|TRBV25-1
TGTGCCAGCAGTGAACCAAACACTGAAGCTTTCTTT
CASSEPNTEAFF
>TRBJ1-1|NA|NA|TRBV9
TGTGCCAGCAGCCAGCTTGGGAGGAAAGCTTTCTTT
CASSQLGRKAFF
>TRBJ1-1|TRBD1|few|TRBV11-2
TGTGCCAGCACCCTTAGGGACAGGGGGAAGACTGAAGCTTTCTTT
CASTLRDRGKTEAFF
>TRBJ1-5|NA|NA|TRBV2
TGTGCCAGCAGTGAGGAGGTGGCGAGGGGCAATCAGCCCCAGCATTTT
CASSEEVARGNQPQHF
>TRBJ2-7|NA|NA|TRBV21-1
TGTGCCAGCAGCAAAGGCACCCTAGCGGGAACCCCCTACGAGCAGTACTTC
CASSKGTLAGTPYEQYF
>TRBJ2-7|NA|NA|TRBV30
TGTGCCGGTGCTTACAGGGAACCATTCTACGAGCAGTACTTC
CAGAYREPFYEQYF
>TRBJ1-1|NA|NA|TRBV7-8
TGTGCCAGCAGCTTAACTCCAGGGTTGGTCACTGAAGCTTTCTTT
CASSLTPGLVTEAFF
>TRBJ1-6|TRBD1|NA|TRBV5-6
TGTGCCAGCAGCCGGGACAGGGAAGGCTATAATTCACCCCTCCACTTT
CASSRDREGYNSPLHF
>TRBJ1-1|NA|NA|TRBV27
TGTGCCAGCAGTGAGCTCATGAACACTGAAGCTTTCTTT
CASSELMNTEAFF
>TRBJ2-5|NA|NA|TRBV4-1
TGCGCCAGCAGCCAAGGGGGGCCCCAAGAGACCCAGTACTTC
CASSQGGPQETQYF
>TRBJ2-7|TRBD2|NA|TRBV7-2
TGTGCCAGCAGCCGGACTAGCGGGGCCTACGAGCAGTACTTC
CASSRTSGAYEQYF
>TRBJ1-2|TRBD1|NA|TRBV10-3
TGTGCCATCAGTGAGTCGAGGCCGGGGTCAGGGGGGATTGGCGGCTACACCTTC
CAISESRPGSGGIGGYTF
>TRBJ2-5|TRBD2|NA|TRBV18
TGTGCCAGCTCACCACTGGGACTAGCGGGGGGTCGAGGAGAGACCCAGTACTTC
CASSPLGLAGGRGETQYF
>TRBJ1-1|TRBD1|NA|TRBV28
TGTGCCAGCAGTCTCAATCCCCGGACAGGGGTGAACACTGAAGCTTTCTTT
CASSLNPRTGVNTEAFF
>TRBJ1-1|TRBD1|few|TRBV19
TGTGCCAGTAGTATGACAGGGCTGGGGAACACTGAAGCTTTCTTT
CASSMTGLGNTEAFF
>TRBJ1-2|TRBD1|NA|TRBV14
TGTGCCAGCAGCCAAGATCTCGGGACAGACTATGGCTACACCTTC
CASSQDLGTDYGYTF
>TRBJ2-2|NA|NA|TRBV27
TGTGCCAGCAGTCCCCGGACAGTGTTCGCGAACACCGGGGAGCTGTTTTTT
CASSPRTVFANTGELFF
>TRBJ1-3|TRBD1|few|TRBV6-6
TGTGCCAGCAGTAGGGACAGCGCTGGAAACACCATATATTTT
CASSRDSAGNTIYF
>TRBJ1-1|NA|NA|TRBV2
TGTGCATCGGGGTGGTCCACTGAAGCTTTCTTT
CASGWSTEAFF
>TRBJ2-7|TRBD1|NA|TRBV28
TGTGCCAGCAGTCCACGACAGGGGACGGGATCCTACGAGCAGTACTTC
CASSPRQGTGSYEQYF
>TRBJ1-2|TRBD1|NA|TRBV6-1
TGTGCCAGCAGTGAAGCTCCTGACAGGGCCTATGGCTACACCTTC
CASSEAPDRAYGYTF
>TRBJ2-5|TRBD1|NA|TRBV7-9
TGTGCCAGCAGCTTAGCAGGGACAGGGGGCCAAGAGACCCAGTACTTC
CASSLAGTGGQETQYF
>TRBJ2-1|TRBD2|few|TRBV10-3
TGTGCCATCAGTGATGAGGTAACTAGCGGGGTATTAGATGAGCAGTTCTTC
CAISDEVTSGVLDEQFF
>TRBJ2-6|NA|NA|TRBV27
TGTGCCAGCAGGTCAGGGTTGGGGCCCGGTGGGGCCAACGTCCTGACTTTC
CASRSGLGPGGANVLTF
>TRBJ1-5|NA|few|TRBV7-9
TGTGCCAGCAGCTTAGGCGAGGAGCCCCAGCATTTT
CASSLGEEPQHF